These 17 T cell receptor beta chains share one sample of origin, sequenced in a study of cytomegalovirus exposure and HLA in healthy donors. The PCR ran on 60 Vbeta and 13 Jbeta primers. Here immunoSEQ multiplex PCR was the method, and the copy in TCRdb shows in-frame clones only, minus some. The profile shows more than 90,000 clones, roughly 80% of them singletons. Sequenced input: PBMCs. These receptors were obtained from a man between 25 and 39 years old in good health and CMV-seropositive.

The chain has TRBV6-5 and TRBJ2-7, with D possibly being TRBD1 (7 bases). V lost 0 bases and J lost 1, with 13 bases in between. Germline V gene sequence: CDR1 MNHEY, CDR2 SVGAGI. The CDR3 contains 16 residues. CDR3 nucleotides: TGTGCCAGCAGTTACTCCACAGGGGAGGCTTCCTACGAGCAGTACTTC. Translating it yields CASSYSTGEASYEQYF.

The table lists this clone with a few counts. This chain uses TRBV6-5 with TRBJ1-5; D is unresolved. V gave up 8 bases and J gave up 1 base, with 12 bases separating them. CDR1 is MNHEY and CDR2 is SVGAGI in the germline V gene. This CDR3 is 14 amino acids long. CDR3 sequence: CASRLLLSNQPQHF. For the CDR3, the DNA is TGTGCCAGCCGTTTATTACTAAGCAATCAGCCCCAGCATTTT.

This clone was detected once. The chain joins TRBV11-2 to TRBJ1-2; D ambiguous. Germline CDR1 SGHAT, CDR2 FQNNGV. V gave up 1 base and J gave up 7 bases, with 19 bases separating them. The CDR3 totals 16 residues. CDR3 DNA sequence: TGTGCCAGCAGCTTAGCGTCCGCCGGAGTATCTGGTGGCTACACCTTC. This gives the protein CASSLASAGVSGGYTF.

V and J are TRBV5-1 and TRBJ2-5, with D hard to call. The V end was cut by 1 base, the J end by 0 bases, with 10 bases between. This CDR3 contains 15 residues. The germline V gene has CDR1 SGHRS and CDR2 YFSETQ. The CDR3 DNA sequence: TGCGCCAGCAGCTTGATGTGGGCATACCAAGAGACCCAGTACTTC. It codes for CASSLMWAYQETQYF. The complete variable domain, with remaining parts taken from reference TRBV5-1 and TRBJ2-5, reads KAGVTQTPRYLIKTRGQQVTLSCSPISGHRSVSWYQQTPGQGLQFLFEYFSETQRNKGNFPGRFSGRQFSNSRSEMNVSTLELGDSALYLCASSLMWAYQETQYFGPGTRLLVL.

This clone was seen just once. V and J are TRBV5-6 and TRBJ1-2, with D possibly being TRBD1 (6 bases). From germline, CDR1 is SGHDT and CDR2 YYEEEE. V was cut by 0 bases and J by 5 bases, with 20 bases left in between. The CDR3 runs to 17 residues. CDR3 residues: CASSLEGYVAGAYGYTF. The CDR3 DNA reads as TGTGCCAGCAGCTTGGAGGGTTATGTGGCAGGGGCTTATGGCTACACCTTC.

For the CDR3, the DNA is TGCGCCAGCAGCTCGGGGGGGTCCGTGAACACCGGGGAGCTGTTTTTT. Protein product: CASSSGGSVNTGELFF. The rearrangement uses TRBV5-1 and TRBJ2-2; 8 nucleotides match TRBD2. The CDR3 has 16 residues. Losses at the gene ends were 3 bases for V and 1 base for J; bases not matched to a gene: 5. In germline, CDR1 is SGHRS, CDR2 YFSETQ.

This clone has only a few counts. CDR3 DNA sequence: TGTGCCAGCAGTCCACGTTCCGGGACTAGCGGGAGTAATCCCTGGGGCACCGAGTATTTT. Its translation is CASSPRSGTSGSNPWGTEYF. The chain recombines TRBV2 with TRBJ2-3; 14 bases map to TRBD2. V was pared by 5 bases and J by 13 bases, with 26 bases of the junction left unmatched. The CDR3 extends over 20 amino acids. Looked up from germline, CDR1 is SNHLY and CDR2 is FYNNEI.

The chain has TRBV5-1 and TRBJ2-7; 7 positions match TRBD2. The germline gives CDR1 SGHRS, CDR2 YFSETQ. V shed 5 bases, J shed 1 base, and the junction held 12 bases outside the gene matches. The CDR3 extends over 16 amino acids. Written as DNA, the CDR3 is TGCGCCAGCAGTCTTTCAGGGAGGGACGGGTCCTACGAGCAGTACTTC. It translates to CASSLSGRDGSYEQYF. The complete variable domain, with remaining parts taken from reference TRBV5-1 and TRBJ2-7, reads KAGVTQTPRYLIKTRGQQVTLSCSPISGHRSVSWYQQTPGQGLQFLFEYFSETQRNKGNFPGRFSGRQFSNSRSEMNVSTLELGDSALYLCASSLSGRDGSYEQYFGPGTRLTVT.

In this sample, this clone turned up a few times. The chain uses TRBV4-1 and TRBJ2-5; D remains unclear. Germline CDR1 reads MGHRA; CDR2 reads YSYEKL. This CDR3 spans 13 amino acids. Trimming removed 0 bases from V and 7 bases from J, with 9 bases in between. Here the CDR3 DNA reads TGCGCCAGCAGCCAAGATCTCAGAGGGACCCAGTACTTC. Encoded protein: CASSQDLRGTQYF.

V gene TRBV2 combines with J gene TRBJ2-2; tentative D call: TRBD1 (6 bases). The V gene lost 4 bases and the J gene lost 1 base, with 7 bases spanning the gap. CDR3 size: 14 residues. Germline CDR1 SNHLY, CDR2 FYNNEI. The CDR3 is CASSVRGNTGELFF. In DNA form, the CDR3 reads TGTGCCAGCAGTGTCAGGGGGAACACCGGGGAGCTGTTTTTT. The full variable domain, completed using reference TRBV2 and TRBJ2-2, is EPEVTQTPSHQVTQMGQEVILRCVPISNHLYFYWYRQILGQKVEFLVSFYNNEISEKSEIFDDQFSVERPDGSNFTLKIRSTKLEDSAMYFCASSVRGNTGELFFGEGSRLTVL.

The chain is built from TRBV4-2 and TRBJ2-5, with 15 bases matching TRBD2. The J segment lost 3 bases and the V segment lost 4 bases, leaving 3 bases of the junction unmatched. This CDR3 is built from 16 residues. Germline-derived CDR1 and CDR2 are LGHNA and YNFKEQ. The CDR3 DNA follows: TGTGCCAGCAGCCGTTGGACTAGCGGGGGGGAAGAGACCCAGTACTTC. Encoded protein: CASSRWTSGGEETQYF.

The rearrangement uses TRBV6-5 and TRBJ1-2; TRBD1 aligns across 10 bases. With V trimmed by 7 bases and J by 2 bases, 7 bases remained unmatched. Germline V CDR1 and CDR2: MNHEY, SVGAGI. The CDR3 sequence is 15 residues long. CDR3 in amino acids: CASKRGGQGNYGYTF. CDR3 DNA sequence: TGTGCCAGCAAGCGCGGGGGACAGGGGAACTATGGCTACACCTTC.

The CDR3: CASSLGQGAQGYTF. CDR3 nucleotides: TGCGCCAGCAGCTTGGGACAGGGGGCGCAGGGCTACACCTTC. The V and J genes are TRBV5-1 and TRBJ1-2; 10 bases are a match to TRBD1. This CDR3 has 14 amino acids. Trimming took 0 bases from V and 8 from J; bases not matched to a gene: 4. Per germline, CDR1 SGHRS and CDR2 YFSETQ.

The V and J genes are TRBV11-3 and TRBJ1-1; no clear D. Trimming left V 0 bases short and J 8 bases short, with 10 bases between. Germline CDR1 is SGHNT and CDR2 is YENEEA. The CDR3 is 13 amino acids. The CDR3 DNA reads as TGTGCCAGCAGCTTAGAGCGGGCCCCCGAAGCTTTCTTT. Translated: CASSLERAPEAFF.

V is TRBV30 and J is TRBJ2-1; 10 bases line up with TRBD1. Germline CDR1 GTSNPN, CDR2 SVGIG (reference sequence). Germline trimming cut 5 bases from V and 4 bases from J; bases unmatched to any gene: 8. This CDR3 has 15 amino acids. The DNA of the CDR3 is TGTGCCTGGGACCGACAGGGGGCCCAATACAATGAGCAGTTCTTC. It is translated as CAWDRQGAQYNEQFF. The variable domain in full, with the rest retrieved from reference TRBV30 and TRBJ2-1, is SQTIHQWPATLVQPVGSPLSLECTVEGTSNPNLYWYRQAAGRGLQLLFYSVGIGQISSEVPQNLSASRPQDRQFILSSKKLLLSDSGFYLCAWDRQGAQYNEQFFGPGTRLTVL.

For the CDR3, the DNA is TGCGCCAGCAGCTTGGGGACTAGCGGGGGGTCTTACAATGAGCAGTTCTTC. This codes for CASSLGTSGGSYNEQFF. The rearrangement joins TRBV5-1 to TRBJ2-1; 14 bases line up with TRBD2. Germline values: CDR1 SGHRS, CDR2 YFSETQ. This CDR3 is 17 amino acids long. V lost 0 bases and J lost 4; bases outside the gene matches: 3. Complete variable domain (other parts from reference TRBV5-1 and TRBJ2-1): KAGVTQTPRYLIKTRGQQVTLSCSPISGHRSVSWYQQTPGQGLQFLFEYFSETQRNKGNFPGRFSGRQFSNSRSEMNVSTLELGDSALYLCASSLGTSGGSYNEQFFGPGTRLTVL.

The sample holds a few counts of this clone. V is TRBV11-3 and J is TRBJ2-3; 7 bases are shared with TRBD2. This CDR3 contains 14 residues. V trimming: 4 bases; J trimming: 4 bases; junction bases outside the gene matches: 5. CDR1 and CDR2 (germline): SGHNT, YENEEA. CDR3 DNA: TGTGCCAGCAGCTCACTAGCGTTCCCAGATACGCAGTATTTT. It encodes CASSSLAFPDTQYF.